The 24 T cell receptor beta chains given below trace back to one sample, sequenced in a study of blood T cell repertoires in COVID-19. Only in-frame clones appear in the TCRdb table, and some are missing; sequencing was by immunoSEQ multiplex PCR. The table shows tens of thousands of clones, with 75% to 90% occurring only once. Sequences were obtained from peripheral blood. All receptors derive from a man aged 55 to 69 with acute or convalescent COVID-19.

V is TRBV5-1 and J is TRBJ2-7, with a weak D call TRBD2 (7 bases). Germline CDR1 reads SGHRS; CDR2 reads YFSETQ. The CDR3 has 12 residues. Trimming shortened V by 5 bases and J by 7 bases, and 13 bases separated the two germline ends. The DNA for the CDR3 is TGCGCCAGCAGTCGGGGGGCGAGGGAGCAGTACTTC. This sequence encodes CASSRGAREQYF.

The V gene is TRBV7-9, the J gene TRBJ1-1, with TRBD1 matching 10 bases. This CDR3 spans 15 amino acids. CDR1 is SEHNR, CDR2 FQNEAQ, per germline (reference sequence). Unmatched junction bases numbered 8, after V lost 3 bases and J lost 7 bases. This CDR3 is CASSFNQGQGNEAFF. DNA for the CDR3: TGTGCCAGCAGCTTTAATCAGGGACAGGGGAATGAAGCTTTCTTT.

The chain links TRBV5-1 to TRBJ1-5; no definite D call. The length of the CDR3 is 13 residues. Germline loops: CDR1 SGHRS, CDR2 YFSETQ. V lost 4 bases, J lost 6 bases, and 11 bases lay in between. The CDR3 sequence: CASSPRVGQPQHF. The DNA for the CDR3 is TGCGCCAGCAGCCCCCGGGTGGGTCAGCCCCAGCATTTT.

On this clone itself: The junction and the germline gene differ at one end; a read error may be behind it. This chain uses TRBV7-7 with TRBJ2-3; D ambiguous. CDR1 is SSHAT, CDR2 FNYEAQ, per germline (reference sequence). The CDR3 runs 14 residues. CDR3 DNA: TGTGCTAGCAGCTTAGCCGGGTTAGCAGATACGCAGTATTTT. Protein: CASSLAGLADTQYF. Based on the CDR3 plus reference TRBV7-7 and TRBJ2-3, the full variable domain is GAGVSQSPRYKVTKRGQDVTLRCDPISSHATLYWYQQALGQGPEFLTYFNYEAQPDKSGLPSDRFSAERPEGSISTLTIQRTEQRDSAMYRCASSLAGLADTQYFGPGTRLTVL.

J is TRBJ1-6 and V is TRBV6-5, with D maybe TRBD1 (5 bases). This CDR3 contains 14 residues. CDR1 MNHEY and CDR2 SVGAGI come from the germline V gene. Between the trimmed V and J ends, which lost 5 bases and 7 bases, there was a span of 12 bases. The CDR3 DNA reads TGTGCCAGCAGTCCTTACGGGGGAAATTCACCCCTCCACTTT. As protein: CASSPYGGNSPLHF.

The chain couples TRBV27 to TRBJ1-2; TRBD1 is a possible D gene (5 bases). CDR3 length: 19 amino acids. Germline V gene lookup returns CDR1 MNHEY and CDR2 SMNVEV (reference sequence). Trimming cost V 5 bases and J 2 bases, with 27 bases left between them. The CDR3 nucleotides are TGTGCCAGCAGTCCGGGGCTGAGGGGCAGGCCCCGGGGGAACTATGGCTACACCTTC. Translated, it gives CASSPGLRGRPRGNYGYTF.

V gene TRBV7-2 combines with J gene TRBJ2-1, with 11 bases that match TRBD2. The CDR3 has 16 residues. Trimming cost V 9 bases and J 0 bases; bases outside gene matches: 7. The germline V gene has CDR1 SGHTA and CDR2 FQGNSA. DNA for the CDR3: TGTGCCAGTTTAATAGCGGGAGGGCCCTCCTACAATGAGCAGTTCTTC. This translates into CASLIAGGPSYNEQFF. Combining the CDR3 with reference TRBV7-2 and TRBJ2-1 gives the whole variable domain GAGVSQSPSNKVTEKGKDVELRCDPISGHTALYWYRQSLGQGLEFLIYFQGNSAPDKSGLPSDRFSAERTGGSVSTLTIQRTQQEDSAVYLCASLIAGGPSYNEQFFGPGTRLTVL.

This clone has only one observation. The chain uses TRBV5-1 and TRBJ1-4; a weak D match, TRBD1 (6 bases). Germline V gene data show CDR1 as SGHRS and CDR2 as YFSETQ. With 0 bases removed from V and 5 bases from J, the gap between germline ends came to 8 bases. The CDR3 is made up of 14 amino acids. The DNA for the CDR3 is TGCGCCAGCAGCTTGGGACAGGCCAATGAAAAACTGTTTTTT. This codes for CASSLGQANEKLFF. The whole variable domain, filled in from reference TRBV5-1 and TRBJ1-4, reads KAGVTQTPRYLIKTRGQQVTLSCSPISGHRSVSWYQQTPGQGLQFLFEYFSETQRNKGNFPGRFSGRQFSNSRSEMNVSTLELGDSALYLCASSLGQANEKLFFGSGTQLSVL.

J is TRBJ1-1 and V is TRBV19; 7 nucleotides match TRBD1. The CDR3 spans 14 residues. CDR1 is LNHDA, CDR2 SQIVND, per germline (reference sequence). Germline trimming cut 6 bases from V and 4 bases from J; bases unmatched to any gene: 8. The CDR3 here is CASSAAGGRTEAFF. In DNA, the CDR3 is TGTGCCAGTAGCGCTGCAGGGGGACGCACTGAAGCTTTCTTT.

The chain combines TRBV25-1 with TRBJ1-5; D gene uncertain. CDR3 size: 14 residues. The germline V gene has CDR1 MGHDK and CDR2 SYGVNS. V dropped 2 bases and J dropped 1 base, with 6 bases sitting between them. The CDR3 bases are TGTGCCAGCAGTGAAACGGGGAGCAATCAGCCCCAGCATTTT. Translated, it gives CASSETGSNQPQHF.

This clone was detected a few times. The chain employs TRBV12-5 and TRBJ2-2; tentative D call: TRBD1 (6 bases). Germline CDR1 reads LGHNT; CDR2 reads FRNRAP. The CDR3 has 15 residues. V shed 5 bases and J shed 8 bases, with 18 bases lying between them. The CDR3 DNA reads TGTGCTAGTGGTCCTTGGACAGCCCTCCGGGGGGAGCTGTTTTTT. Translation: CASGPWTALRGELFF.

This chain joins TRBV4-3 and TRBJ2-3; 7 bases map to TRBD2. The CDR3 runs to 20 residues. J lost 0 bases, V lost 0 bases, and 15 bases had no gene match. In germline, CDR1 is LGHNA, CDR2 YSLEER. The DNA of the CDR3 is TGCGCCAGCAGCCAAGATATCACCCTCGGGGGGAGAACTAGCACAGATACGCAGTATTTT. Translated: CASSQDITLGGRTSTDTQYF.

The rearrangement links TRBV5-1 to TRBJ1-3; 7 bases fit TRBD1. Trimming took 4 bases from V and 0 from J; bases not matched to a gene: 4. This CDR3 region has 15 residues. Germline assignment: CDR1 SGHRS and CDR2 YFSETQ. The CDR3 DNA reads as TGCGCCAGCAGCCTAGGGACAGCCTCTGGAAACACCATATATTTT. Its protein product is CASSLGTASGNTIYF.

The rearrangement links TRBV28 to TRBJ2-5; 8 bases match TRBD2. V shed 3 bases and J 5 bases; nucleotides not matched to a gene: 8. The CDR3 has 15 amino acids. Germline CDR1 reads MDHEN; CDR2 reads SYDVKM. CDR3 in amino acids: CASSFLTSGSETQYF. The CDR3 coding sequence is TGTGCCAGCAGTTTTCTAACTAGCGGATCGGAGACCCAGTACTTC.

The chain links TRBV12-5 to TRBJ1-2, with 7 bases fitting TRBD1. After removal of 4 bases from V and 0 bases from J, the junction contained 11 bases not matched to a gene. The germline gives CDR1 LGHNT, CDR2 FRNRAP. There are 17 residues in the CDR3. Written as DNA, the CDR3 is TGTGCTAGTGGTTCTGGGACAGCCGCCGCCGCTAACTATGGCTACACCTTC. As protein: CASGSGTAAAANYGYTF. The whole variable domain, remainder taken from reference TRBV12-5 and TRBJ1-2, is DARVTQTPRHKVTEMGQEVTMRCQPILGHNTVFWYRQTMMQGLELLAYFRNRAPLDDSGMPKDRFSAEMPDATLATLKIQPSEPRDSAVYFCASGSGTAAAANYGYTFGSGTRLTVV.

This clone was detected only once. The gene calls are TRBV6-1 and TRBJ1-2; possible D gene TRBD1, 6 bases. CDR3 length equals 14 residues. Germline lookup yields CDR1 MNHNS and CDR2 SASEGT. Deletions cut 0 bases from V and 6 bases from J, with 11 bases between. In DNA form, the CDR3 reads TGTGCCAGCAGTGAAGCAGGGGGAAGAAATGGCTACACCTTC. It is translated as CASSEAGGRNGYTF.

This clone was picked up one time. The rearrangement uses TRBV28 and TRBJ1-5; the D gene is possibly TRBD1 (5 bases). The germline V gene has CDR1 MDHEN and CDR2 SYDVKM. CDR3 length equals 13 residues. Trimming took 8 bases from V and 0 from J, leaving 8 bases between them. CDR3 sequence: CASGAGSNQPQHF. For the CDR3, the DNA is TGTGCCAGCGGGGCAGGTAGCAATCAGCCCCAGCATTTT.

DNA for the CDR3: TGTGCCAGCAGTCGAACGGAGGACAGGAAAGCTTTCTTT. This sequence encodes CASSRTEDRKAFF. The V call is TRBV12-3 or TRBV12-4, the J call TRBJ1-1; TRBD1 matches 7 bases. The CDR3 loop spans 13 amino acids. V dropped 5 bases and J dropped 9; count of bases not matched to a gene: 9.

The genes are TRBV25-1 and TRBJ1-6; D remains ambiguous. The V gene's germline CDR1 is MGHDK and CDR2 SYGVNS. V was trimmed by 7 bases and J by 4 bases, leaving 11 bases between them. The CDR3 is 14 residues long. In nucleotides, the CDR3 is TGTGCCAGCATGGAGGGAGATTATAATTCACCCCTCCACTTT. The encoded protein is CASMEGDYNSPLHF. The full variable domain, completed using reference TRBV25-1 and TRBJ1-6, is EADIYQTPRYLVIGTGKKITLECSQTMGHDKMYWYQQDPGMELHLIHYSYGVNSTEKGDLSSESTVSRIRTEHFPLTLESARPSHTSQYLCASMEGDYNSPLHFGNGTRLTVT.

The V and J genes are TRBV5-6 and TRBJ1-4; TRBD1 might be the D (5 bases). The germline CDR1 and CDR2 sequences are SGHDT and YYEEEE. The CDR3 contains 15 residues. The V end was cut by 2 bases, the J end by 8 bases, with 16 bases between. The CDR3 loop is CASSLGAGVAEKLFF. DNA of the CDR3: TGTGCCAGCAGCTTAGGGGCTGGGGTTGCGGAAAAACTGTTTTTT.

The chain has TRBV25-1 and TRBJ2-6; D is unclear. The V gene lost 2 bases and the J gene lost 0 bases, with 11 bases spanning the gap. This CDR3 spans 17 amino acids. The V gene's germline CDR1 is MGHDK and CDR2 SYGVNS. CDR3 residues: CASSEAPMRSGANVLTF. Here the CDR3 DNA reads TGTGCCAGCAGTGAAGCCCCGATGCGCTCTGGGGCCAACGTCCTGACTTTC.

This clone was seen a handful of times. The chain recombines TRBV7-2 with TRBJ1-1; 7 bases fit TRBD1. With 2 bases clipped from V and 4 bases from J, the junction kept 4 bases outside the gene matches. Germline V CDR1 and CDR2: SGHTA, FQGNSA. This CDR3 contains 14 residues. CDR3 loop: CASSLTGAGTEAFF. DNA of the CDR3: TGTGCCAGCAGCTTAACAGGGGCCGGCACTGAAGCTTTCTTT.

The chain recombines TRBV6-2 or TRBV6-3 with TRBJ1-5; 7 nucleotides align to TRBD1. V trimming: 5 bases; J trimming: 4 bases; junction bases outside the gene matches: 11. This CDR3 has 16 amino acids. Germline lookup yields CDR1 MNHEY and CDR2 SVGEGT. This chain's CDR3 is CASSPRSGGPNQPQHF. The CDR3 bases are TGTGCCAGCAGTCCCCGATCAGGGGGTCCTAATCAGCCCCAGCATTTT.

The chain recombines TRBV7-9 with TRBJ1-2, with 9 bases identical to TRBD1. J gave up 7 bases and V 2 bases, and 14 bases lay outside the gene matches. CDR1 and CDR2 (germline): SEHNR, FQNEAQ (reference sequence). The CDR3 spans 17 residues. In DNA, the CDR3 is TGTGCCAGCAGCTTATTGGGACAGGGAGGGGATATCGGTGGCTACACCTTC. It encodes CASSLLGQGGDIGGYTF.